This is a list of T cell receptor beta chains from one sample in a study of blood T cell repertoires in COVID-19. TCRdb's table, derived via immunoSEQ multiplex PCR, lists solely in-frame clones and lacks some. The sample yields around 370,000 clones, approximately 90% seen once. Sequenced: PBMCs or T cells enriched from blood (not recorded which). All receptors derive from a woman under 30 who had recovered from COVID-19. CDR3s include the opening cysteine and the closing phenylalanine or tryptophan. The D gene is left open where the match is weak. Expanded clones get a size class; other rows say once, few or many, or leave the size out.

cdr3_aa v_call cdr3_length d_call clone_size j_call
CASSLTDSAVHGYTF TRBV5-4 15 - - TRBJ1-2
CASSPQGTSGGSTDTQYF TRBV5-4 18 TRBD2 - TRBJ2-3
CASSFSGGVYEQYF TRBV5-1 14 TRBD2 - TRBJ2-7
CSVEDERYMNTEAFF TRBV29-1 15 - - TRBJ1-1
CASSLLGQGSYEQYF TRBV28 15 TRBD1 - TRBJ2-7
CASSGGSNQPQHF TRBV18 13 - - TRBJ1-5
CASSYSTGGTYEQYF TRBV6-5 15 TRBD1 - TRBJ2-7
CASSRGTDLTYEQYF TRBV5-1 15 - once TRBJ2-7
CASSLAGDSTEAFF TRBV28 14 - - TRBJ1-1
CASSETGSIAEAFF TRBV6-1 14 - - TRBJ1-1
CASSMRETGRSGNTIYF TRBV19 17 - - TRBJ1-3
CASSRAGGVPNTQYF TRBV6-5 15 TRBD2 - TRBJ2-3
CASIWAANTGELFF TRBV28 14 - - TRBJ2-2
CATSDPTGDNEQFF TRBV24-1 14 TRBD1 - TRBJ2-1
CASSRPGVETQYF TRBV5-4 13 - - TRBJ2-5
CASSFGGQGAGYGYTF TRBV5-1 16 TRBD1 few TRBJ1-2
CASSYRTIFIGLDTQYF TRBV6-2/TRBV6-3 17 - - TRBJ2-3
CASSLGARAEQYF TRBV4-1 13 - - TRBJ2-7
CASSQTPGTPSTDTQYF TRBV28 17 - - TRBJ2-3
CATTPGASGGRYEQYF TRBV15 16 TRBD2 - TRBJ2-7
CASIFRTGTNTGELFF TRBV28 16 TRBD1 - TRBJ2-2
CASSLKGLYEQYF TRBV27 13 TRBD2 - TRBJ2-7
CASSSGQGNTGELFF TRBV6-5 15 TRBD1 - TRBJ2-2
CASSPGTDSNEQFF TRBV21-1 14 - - TRBJ2-1
CASSPFGAGGRYNEQLF TRBV7-9 17 TRBD2 - TRBJ2-1
CASSRLAGGPQTQYF TRBV7-9 15 TRBD2 - TRBJ2-5
CASSYSIHEQYF TRBV6-5 12 - - TRBJ2-7
CASSSGDELTEAFF TRBV9 14 - - TRBJ1-1
CASSLRSSGGAEETQYF TRBV7-9 17 TRBD2 - TRBJ2-5
CASSQDPGGYTEAFF TRBV14 15 TRBD1 once TRBJ1-1
CASSGGTAYEQYF TRBV5-6 13 - - TRBJ2-7
CASSYSQGFLNTEAFF TRBV6-5 16 - - TRBJ1-1
CASSPPRSGSSYNEQFF TRBV11-2 17 - - TRBJ2-1
CASSPGGVGNEQFF TRBV6-5 14 TRBD2 - TRBJ2-1
CASSLGGGIEKLFF TRBV19 14 TRBD1 - TRBJ1-4
CASSVVNGYGYTF TRBV9 13 - - TRBJ1-2
CASQTGYGYTF TRBV19 11 - - TRBJ1-2
CASSLKEMGRNREKLFF TRBV7-9 17 - - TRBJ1-4
CASSPDRGDGYTF TRBV19 13 TRBD1 - TRBJ1-2
CATSTGENTGELFF TRBV15 14 - - TRBJ2-2
CASSVTGTGSYEQYF TRBV9 15 TRBD1 - TRBJ2-7
CAISESANEQFF TRBV10-3 12 - - TRBJ2-1